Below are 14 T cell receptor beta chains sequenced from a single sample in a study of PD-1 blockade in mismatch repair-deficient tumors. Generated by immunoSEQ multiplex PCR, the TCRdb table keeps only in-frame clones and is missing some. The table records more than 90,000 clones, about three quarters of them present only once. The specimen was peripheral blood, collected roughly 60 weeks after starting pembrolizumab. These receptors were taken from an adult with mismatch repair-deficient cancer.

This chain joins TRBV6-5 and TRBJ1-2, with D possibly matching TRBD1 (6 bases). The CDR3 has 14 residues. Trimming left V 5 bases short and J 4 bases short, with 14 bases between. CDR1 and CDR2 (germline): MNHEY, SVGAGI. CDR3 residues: CASSGTGFSYGYTF. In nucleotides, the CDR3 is TGTGCCAGCAGTGGTACAGGGTTTAGCTATGGCTACACCTTC.

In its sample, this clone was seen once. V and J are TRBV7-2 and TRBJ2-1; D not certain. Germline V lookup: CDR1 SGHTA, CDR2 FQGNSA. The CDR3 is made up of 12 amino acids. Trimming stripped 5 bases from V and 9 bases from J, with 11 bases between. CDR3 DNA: TGTGCCAGCAGCCGCGAGACGGGTGAGCAGTTCTTC. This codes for CASSRETGEQFF.

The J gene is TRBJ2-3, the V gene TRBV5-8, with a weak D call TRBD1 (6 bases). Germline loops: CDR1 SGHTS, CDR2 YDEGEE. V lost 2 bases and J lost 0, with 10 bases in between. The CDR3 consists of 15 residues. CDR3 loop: CASSFRQDSTDTQYF. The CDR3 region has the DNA TGTGCCAGCAGCTTTAGACAGGATAGCACAGATACGCAGTATTTT.

The CDR3 nucleotides are TGTGCCAGCACCGCACGGTCCGGGGGCGGTTACCACGAGCAGTACTTC. This codes for CASTARSGGGYHEQYF. The chain carries TRBV6-6 and TRBJ2-7; the D gene could be TRBD1 or TRBD2 (6 bases each). Germline V gene data show CDR1 as MNHNY and CDR2 as SVGAGI (reference sequence). Trimming removed 7 bases from V and 5 bases from J, with 24 bases in between. The CDR3 spans 16 residues.

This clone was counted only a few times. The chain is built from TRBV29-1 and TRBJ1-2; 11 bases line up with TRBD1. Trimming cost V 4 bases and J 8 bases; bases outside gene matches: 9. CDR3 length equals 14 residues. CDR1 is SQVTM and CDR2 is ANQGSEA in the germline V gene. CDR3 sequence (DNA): TGCAGCGTTGGGACAGGGGGCCCACTGGAGGGCTACACCTTC. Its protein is CSVGTGGPLEGYTF.

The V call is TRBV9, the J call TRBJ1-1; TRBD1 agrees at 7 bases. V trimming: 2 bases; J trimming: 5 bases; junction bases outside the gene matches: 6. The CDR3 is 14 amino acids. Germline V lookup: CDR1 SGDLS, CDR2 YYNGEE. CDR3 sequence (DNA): TGTGCCAGCAGCGTCTCAGGGGGTGGGACTGAAGCTTTCTTT. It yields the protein CASSVSGGGTEAFF.

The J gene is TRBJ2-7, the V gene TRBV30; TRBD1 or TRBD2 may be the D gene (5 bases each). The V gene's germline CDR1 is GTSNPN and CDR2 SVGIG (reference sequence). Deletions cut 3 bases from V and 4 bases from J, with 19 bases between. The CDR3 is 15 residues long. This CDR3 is CAWSPGQGVVYEQYF. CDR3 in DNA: TGTGCCTGGAGCCCGGGGCAGGGCGTAGTGTACGAGCAGTACTTC. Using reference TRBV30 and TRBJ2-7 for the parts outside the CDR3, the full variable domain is SQTIHQWPATLVQPVGSPLSLECTVEGTSNPNLYWYRQAAGRGLQLLFYSVGIGQISSEVPQNLSASRPQDRQFILSSKKLLLSDSGFYLCAWSPGQGVVYEQYFGPGTRLTVT.

Here the CDR3 reads CASSPGQGGFNTEAFF. The CDR3 coding sequence is TGTGCCAGCAGCCCTGGACAGGGGGGTTTTAACACTGAAGCTTTCTTT. This chain joins TRBV13 and TRBJ1-1; the match to TRBD1 covers 10 bases. V was clipped by 5 bases and J by 2 bases; unmatched bases: 8. From germline, CDR1 is PRHDT and CDR2 FYEKMQ (reference sequence). The CDR3 runs to 16 residues.

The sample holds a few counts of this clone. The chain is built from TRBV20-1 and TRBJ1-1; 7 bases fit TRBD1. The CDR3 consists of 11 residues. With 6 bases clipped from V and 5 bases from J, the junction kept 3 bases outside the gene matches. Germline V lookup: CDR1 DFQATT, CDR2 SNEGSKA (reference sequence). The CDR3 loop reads CSAKTGTEAFF. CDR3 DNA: TGCAGTGCAAAGACAGGGACTGAAGCTTTCTTT.

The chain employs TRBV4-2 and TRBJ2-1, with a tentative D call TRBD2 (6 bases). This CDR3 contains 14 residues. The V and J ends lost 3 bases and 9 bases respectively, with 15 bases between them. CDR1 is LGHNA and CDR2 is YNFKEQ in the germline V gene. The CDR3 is CASSHQLALGEQFF. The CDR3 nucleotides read TGTGCCAGCAGCCATCAACTAGCTTTAGGTGAGCAGTTCTTC.

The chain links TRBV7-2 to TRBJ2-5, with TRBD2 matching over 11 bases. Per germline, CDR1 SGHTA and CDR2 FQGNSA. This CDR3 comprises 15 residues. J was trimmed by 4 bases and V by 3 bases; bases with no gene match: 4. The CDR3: CASSLSGLAGETQYF. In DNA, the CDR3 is TGTGCCAGCAGCTTGAGTGGACTAGCGGGAGAGACCCAGTACTTC.

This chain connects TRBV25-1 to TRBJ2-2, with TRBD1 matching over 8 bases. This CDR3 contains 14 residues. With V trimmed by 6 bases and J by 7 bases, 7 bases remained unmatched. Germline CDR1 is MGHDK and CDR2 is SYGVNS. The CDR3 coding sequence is TGTGCCAGCAGGGAGCAGGGGGCGGGCGGGGAGCTGTTTTTT. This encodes CASREQGAGGELFF. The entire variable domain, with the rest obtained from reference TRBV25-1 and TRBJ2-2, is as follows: EADIYQTPRYLVIGTGKKITLECSQTMGHDKMYWYQQDPGMELHLIHYSYGVNSTEKGDLSSESTVSRIRTEHFPLTLESARPSHTSQYLCASREQGAGGELFFGEGSRLTVL.

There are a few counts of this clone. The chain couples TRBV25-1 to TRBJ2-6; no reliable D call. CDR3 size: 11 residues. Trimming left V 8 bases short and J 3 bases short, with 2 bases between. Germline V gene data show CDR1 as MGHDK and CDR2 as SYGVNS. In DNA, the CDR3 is TGTGCCAGCTATGGGGCCAACGTCCTGACTTTC. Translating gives CASYGANVLTF.

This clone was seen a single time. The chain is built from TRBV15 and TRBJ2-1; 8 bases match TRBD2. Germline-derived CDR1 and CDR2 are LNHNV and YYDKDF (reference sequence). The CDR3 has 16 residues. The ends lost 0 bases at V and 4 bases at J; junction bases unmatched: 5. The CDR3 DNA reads TGTGCCACCAGCAGAGATCTGACTAGCGTTTACAATGAGCAGTTCTTC. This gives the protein CATSRDLTSVYNEQFF.